Shown below are 10 T cell receptor beta chains from a single sample sequenced in a study of T cells in Graves' hyperthyroidism and ophthalmopathy. The source material, RNA transcripts, was used to amplify TCR beta CDR3 regions. Carried out on the TCR CDR3, a first-round RT-PCR used the HTBI primer set. Each CDR3 protein is one row after TCRdb ran MiXCR on the multiplex PCR reads. The sample consists of 700,000 or so distinct CDR3 sequences, roughly 15% of them appearing once. The sequenced sample was blood. The receptors derive from a young man with Graves' hyperthyroidism.

This clonotype came up a few times. This chain uses TRBV15 with TRBJ2-7; 7 positions match TRBD1. This CDR3 is 14 amino acids long. Looked up from germline, CDR1 is LNHNV and CDR2 is YYDKDF (reference sequence). V was clipped by 5 bases and J by 2 bases; unmatched bases: 6. The chain's CDR3 is CATSPRDSPYEQYF. The CDR3 DNA reads TGTGCCACCAGCCCCCGGGACAGTCCCTACGAGCAGTACTTC.

This clonotype was recorded many times. This sequence joins TRBV28 and TRBJ1-1; 8 positions agree with TRBD1. V dropped 3 bases and J dropped 11; count of bases not matched to a gene: 5. Per the germline V gene, CDR1 is MDHEN and CDR2 is SYDVKM. The CDR3 extends over 12 amino acids. The CDR3 is CASSFQGAKAFF. DNA of the CDR3: TGTGCCAGCAGTTTTCAGGGGGCGAAGGCTTTCTTT.

This clonotype was counted many times. The V call is TRBV2, the J call TRBJ1-6; TRBD1 matches at 7 bases. The CDR3 has 17 amino acids. Germline V CDR1 and CDR2: SNHLY, FYNNEI. Trimming took 6 bases from V and 10 from J; bases not matched to a gene: 18. CDR3 sequence (DNA): TGTGCCAGCAGCGTATCGCTTGGGAGGGGGCGCGGATCACCCCTCCACTTT. Its protein is CASSVSLGRGRGSPLHF.

Many counts were recorded for this clonotype. The rearrangement links TRBV9 to TRBJ2-5; the match to TRBD2 covers 8 bases. Germline assignment: CDR1 SGDLS and CDR2 YYNGEE. V lost 0 bases, J lost 5 bases, and 9 bases stayed unmatched. This CDR3 is built from 16 residues. The CDR3 loop reads CASSVAQAGDLETQYF. The CDR3 nucleotides are TGTGCCAGCAGCGTAGCTCAAGCGGGAGATCTCGAGACCCAGTACTTC.

The chain couples TRBV13 to TRBJ2-2; tentatively, D is TRBD2 (5 bases). The CDR3 totals 12 residues. V was pared by 3 bases and J by 8 bases, with 7 bases between. In germline, CDR1 is PRHDT, CDR2 FYEKMQ (reference sequence). CDR3 sequence: CASSFGVGELFF. As DNA, the CDR3 is TGTGCCAGCAGCTTCGGGGTGGGGGAGCTGTTTTTT.

This clonotype was detected only a few times. The chain couples TRBV28 to TRBJ1-5; possibly TRBD1 for D (5 bases). Per germline, CDR1 MDHEN and CDR2 SYDVKM. The CDR3 contains 13 residues. Trimming shortened V by 8 bases and J by 6 bases, and 14 bases separated the two germline ends. The CDR3 DNA follows: TGTGCCAGCCGTTCGGGGGTTCGTCAGCCCCAGCATTTT. Translation gives CASRSGVRQPQHF.

In its sample, this clonotype was seen a few times. The V call is TRBV29-1, the J call TRBJ2-1; no definite D call. Germline CDR1 SQVTM, CDR2 ANQGSEA. V was trimmed by 4 bases and J by 10 bases, leaving 11 bases between them. The CDR3 loop spans 11 amino acids. CDR3 amino acids: CSVGLTREQFF. The DNA for the CDR3 is TGCAGCGTTGGCCTCACCAGAGAGCAGTTCTTC.

The table lists this clonotype with many counts. The chain links TRBV28 to TRBJ2-7; D ambiguous. The CDR3 is 13 amino acids. Germline values: CDR1 MDHEN, CDR2 SYDVKM. Trimming pared 5 bases from V and 4 bases from J, leaving 12 bases between. This chain's CDR3 is CASSPGSNYEQYF. CDR3 sequence (DNA): TGTGCCAGCAGTCCTGGGTCTAATTACGAGCAGTACTTC.

Worth noting for this clonotype: This may be a read error: a much more frequent sequence differs by one nucleotide. The chain joins TRBV2 to TRBJ1-1; D might be TRBD1 (6 bases). Germline V lookup: CDR1 SNHLY, CDR2 FYNNEI. This CDR3 region has 13 residues. V lost 7 bases and J 10 bases, leaving 19 bases between the germline ends. The CDR3, as DNA: TGTGCCAGCACAAACGAGGGGGGGGGGGGAGCTTTCTTT. Residues: CASTNEGGGGAFF.

This chain connects TRBV28 to TRBJ2-5, with 16 bases identical to TRBD2. With 2 bases clipped from V and 11 bases from J, the junction kept 5 bases outside the gene matches. This CDR3 spans 15 amino acids. Per the germline V gene, CDR1 is MDHEN and CDR2 is SYDVKM. This CDR3 reads CASSLKGLAGGGQYF. CDR3 nucleotides: TGTGCCAGCAGTTTAAAGGGACTAGCGGGAGGGGGACAGTACTTC.